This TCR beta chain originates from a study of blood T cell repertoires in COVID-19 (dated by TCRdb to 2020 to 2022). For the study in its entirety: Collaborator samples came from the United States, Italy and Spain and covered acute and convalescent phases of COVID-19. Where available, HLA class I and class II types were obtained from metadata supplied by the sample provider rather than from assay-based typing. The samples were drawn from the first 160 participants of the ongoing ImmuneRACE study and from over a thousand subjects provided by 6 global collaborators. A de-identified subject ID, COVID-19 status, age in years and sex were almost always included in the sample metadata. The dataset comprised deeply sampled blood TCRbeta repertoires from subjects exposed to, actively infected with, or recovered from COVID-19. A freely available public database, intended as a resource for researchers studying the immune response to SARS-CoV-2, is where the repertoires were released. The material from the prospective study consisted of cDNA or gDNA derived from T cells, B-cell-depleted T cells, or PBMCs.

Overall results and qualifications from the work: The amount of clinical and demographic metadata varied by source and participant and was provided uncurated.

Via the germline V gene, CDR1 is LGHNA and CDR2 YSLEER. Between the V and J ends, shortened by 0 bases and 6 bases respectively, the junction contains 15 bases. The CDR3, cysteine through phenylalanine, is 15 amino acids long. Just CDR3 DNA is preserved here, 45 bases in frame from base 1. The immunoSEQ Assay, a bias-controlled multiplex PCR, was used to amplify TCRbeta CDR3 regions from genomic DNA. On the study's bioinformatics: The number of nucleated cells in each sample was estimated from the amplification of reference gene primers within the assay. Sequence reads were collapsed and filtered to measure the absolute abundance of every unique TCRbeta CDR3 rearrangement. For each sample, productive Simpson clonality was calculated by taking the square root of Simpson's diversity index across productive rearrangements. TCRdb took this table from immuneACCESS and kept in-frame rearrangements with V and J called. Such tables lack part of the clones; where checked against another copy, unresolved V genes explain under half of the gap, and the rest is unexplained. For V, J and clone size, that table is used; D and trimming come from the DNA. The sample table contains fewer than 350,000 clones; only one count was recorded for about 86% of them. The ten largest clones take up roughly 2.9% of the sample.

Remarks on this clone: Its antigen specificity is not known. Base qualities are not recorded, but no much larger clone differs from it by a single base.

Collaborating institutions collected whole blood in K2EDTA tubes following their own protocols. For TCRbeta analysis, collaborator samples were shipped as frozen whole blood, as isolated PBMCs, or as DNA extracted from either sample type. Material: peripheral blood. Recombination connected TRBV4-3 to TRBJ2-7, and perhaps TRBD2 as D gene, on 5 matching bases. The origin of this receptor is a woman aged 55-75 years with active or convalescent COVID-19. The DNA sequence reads TGCGCCAGCAGCCAAGATCGGCCCGGGAAGGGCGAGCAGTACTTC. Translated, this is CASSQDRPGKGEQYF.